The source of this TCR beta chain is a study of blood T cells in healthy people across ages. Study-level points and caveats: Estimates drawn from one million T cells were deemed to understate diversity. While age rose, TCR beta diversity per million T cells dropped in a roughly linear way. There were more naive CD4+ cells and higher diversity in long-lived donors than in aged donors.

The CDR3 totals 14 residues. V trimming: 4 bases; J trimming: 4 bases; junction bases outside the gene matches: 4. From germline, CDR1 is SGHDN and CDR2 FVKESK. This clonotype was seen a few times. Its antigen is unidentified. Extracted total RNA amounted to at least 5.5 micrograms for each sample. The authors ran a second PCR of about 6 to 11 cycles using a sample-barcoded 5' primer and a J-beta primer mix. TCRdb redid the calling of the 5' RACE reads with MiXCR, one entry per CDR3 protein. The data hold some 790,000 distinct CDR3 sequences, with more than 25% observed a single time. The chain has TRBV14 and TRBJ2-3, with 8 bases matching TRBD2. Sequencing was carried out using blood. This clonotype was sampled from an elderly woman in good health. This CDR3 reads CASSPGGWADTQYF. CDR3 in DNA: TGTGCCAGCAGCCCGGGAGGGTGGGCAGATACGCAGTATTTT.